The 26 T cell receptor beta chains below all came from one sample that was sequenced in a study of T cells in Graves' hyperthyroidism and ophthalmopathy. RNA transcripts yielded amplified TCR beta CDR3 regions. The study used the HTBI primer set for a first-round RT-PCR of the TCR CDR3. Each CDR3 protein is one row after TCRdb ran MiXCR on the multiplex PCR reads. The sample has about 380,000 distinct CDR3 sequences, about 15% seen once. Sequencing was done on a sample of blood. These receptor sequences come from an older woman with Graves' hyperthyroidism.

The table lists this clonotype with many counts. The V call is TRBV7-9, the J call TRBJ1-1; D is perhaps TRBD1 (5 bases). The CDR3 totals 14 residues. Trimming shortened V by 6 bases and J by 0 bases, and 11 bases separated the two germline ends. In germline, CDR1 is SEHNR, CDR2 FQNEAQ (reference sequence). The CDR3: CASSPGRLNTEAFF. DNA for the CDR3: TGTGCCAGCAGTCCAGGGCGCCTGAACACTGAAGCTTTCTTT.

The genes are TRBV28 and TRBJ2-1; TRBD2 matches at 12 bases. The CDR3 is made up of 16 amino acids. The junction had 11 bases not matched to a gene; V was cut back by 6 bases and J by 8 bases. From germline, CDR1 is MDHEN and CDR2 SYDVKM. The CDR3 protein is CASRPTRTSGIYEQFF. In nucleotides, the CDR3 is TGTGCCAGCAGGCCAACTCGGACTAGCGGGATCTATGAGCAGTTCTTC. Based on the CDR3 plus reference TRBV28 and TRBJ2-1, the full variable domain is DVKVTQSSRYLVKRTGEKVFLECVQDMDHENMFWYRQDPGLGLRLIYFSYDVKMKEKGDIPEGYSVSREKKERFSLILESASTNQTSMYLCASRPTRTSGIYEQFFGPGTRLTVL.

V gene TRBV20-1 combines with J gene TRBJ1-4, with D perhaps TRBD1 (5 bases). CDR1 DFQATT and CDR2 SNEGSKA come from the germline V gene (reference sequence). With 0 bases removed from V and 6 bases from J, the gap between germline ends came to 11 bases. CDR3 length equals 14 residues. The CDR3 sequence: CSAREATGDEKLFF. CDR3 in DNA: TGCAGTGCTAGAGAGGCCACGGGGGATGAAAAACTGTTTTTT.

This clonotype was counted ten times or more. The chain couples TRBV20-1 to TRBJ2-3, with D unresolved. From germline, CDR1 is DFQATT and CDR2 SNEGSKA (reference sequence). The CDR3 runs 11 residues. Trimming took 4 bases from V and 6 from J, leaving 8 bases between them. Here the CDR3 reads CSAKAPDTQYF. CDR3 DNA sequence: TGCAGTGCTAAAGCCCCCGATACGCAGTATTTT.

This clonotype was detected many times. The J gene is TRBJ2-7, the V gene TRBV5-5; D assignment may be TRBD1 or TRBD2 (6 bases each). V lost 0 bases, J lost 4 bases, and 17 bases lay in between. The CDR3 has 16 residues. From germline, CDR1 is SGHKS and CDR2 YYEKEE (reference sequence). CDR3 sequence (DNA): TGTGCCAGCAGCTTGGCCTCGGGGGCCGTGAGTTACGAGCAGTACTTC. Residues: CASSLASGAVSYEQYF.

The gene calls are TRBV25-1 and TRBJ1-6, with 7 bases lining up with TRBD1. Trimming took 0 bases from V and 10 from J; bases not matched to a gene: 6. The CDR3 contains 15 residues. CDR1 MGHDK and CDR2 SYGVNS come from the germline V gene. CDR3: CASSEYREGASPLHF. The CDR3, as DNA: TGTGCCAGCAGTGAATATCGGGAGGGGGCCTCACCCCTCCACTTT.

This clonotype has ten or more counts. V and J are TRBV12-5 and TRBJ1-5; no firm D call. Germline V lookup: CDR1 LGHNT, CDR2 FRNRAP. V was shortened by 3 bases and J by 4 bases, with 13 bases between the two germline ends. The CDR3 has 15 residues. In DNA, the CDR3 is TGTGCTAGTGGTTTACCCCGGGATTCTAATCAGCCCCAGCATTTT. Translated: CASGLPRDSNQPQHF.

This clonotype was observed many times. The chain joins TRBV3-1 to TRBJ2-3; possibly TRBD2 for D (5 bases). Germline CDR1 is LGHDT and CDR2 is YNNKEL (reference sequence). The V gene lost 4 bases and the J gene lost 0 bases, with 14 bases spanning the gap. There are 16 residues in the CDR3. The CDR3 nucleotides read TGTGCCAGCAGCCCTATACGGGGAACTAGCACAGATACGCAGTATTTT. Amino acid sequence: CASSPIRGTSTDTQYF.

Many counts were recorded for this clonotype. J is TRBJ2-1 and V is TRBV20-1, with TRBD1 as a possible D gene (5 bases). This CDR3 region has 14 residues. V was clipped by 1 base and J by 6 bases, with 13 bases between them. CDR1 DFQATT and CDR2 SNEGSKA come from the germline V gene (reference sequence). The CDR3 sequence is CSARVQGFLNEQFF. CDR3 DNA sequence: TGCAGTGCTAGAGTGCAGGGTTTTCTCAATGAGCAGTTCTTC.

The table lists this clonotype with many counts. This chain joins TRBV2 and TRBJ1-1; D ambiguous. Germline CDR1 is SNHLY and CDR2 is FYNNEI. V was clipped by 7 bases and J by 10 bases, with 16 bases between them. The CDR3 has 12 amino acids. The CDR3 protein is CASNLSSRSAFF. The DNA for the CDR3 is TGTGCCAGCAATCTTTCGTCAAGATCAGCTTTCTTT.

Ten or more counts support this clonotype. The chain combines TRBV5-1 with TRBJ2-3; D is ambiguous. Germline V gene sequence: CDR1 SGHRS, CDR2 YFSETQ. V lost 2 bases and J lost 2, with 9 bases in between. This CDR3 spans 14 amino acids. The CDR3 coding sequence is TGCGCCAGCAGCTTTGGTGAAATCACAGATACGCAGTATTTT. Translated, it gives CASSFGEITDTQYF.

The chain recombines TRBV28 with TRBJ2-7; D tentatively fits TRBD1 or TRBD2 (5 bases each). The V end lost 5 bases, the J end lost 2 bases, and 16 bases lay between the germline ends. The V gene's germline CDR1 is MDHEN and CDR2 SYDVKM. CDR3 length: 15 amino acids. CDR3 sequence (DNA): TGTGCCAGCAGTCCCGGAGGCCAGGGTACCTACGAGCAGTACTTC. Its protein product is CASSPGGQGTYEQYF.

This chain connects TRBV11-1 to TRBJ1-5; D is ambiguous. Per the germline V gene, CDR1 is SGHAT and CDR2 is FQDESV (reference sequence). Trimming stripped 1 base from V and 7 bases from J, with 8 bases between. The CDR3 is 13 amino acids. CDR3 sequence: CASSLGPGQPQHF. DNA for the CDR3: TGTGCCAGCAGCTTAGGTCCGGGGCAGCCCCAGCATTTT.

The J gene is TRBJ2-1, the V gene TRBV2; D is unclear. The CDR3 length is 14 residues. V was trimmed by 8 bases and J by 5 bases, leaving 16 bases between them. Germline V gene data show CDR1 as SNHLY and CDR2 as FYNNEI. CDR3 sequence reads: CASDGASLNNEQFF. The CDR3 DNA reads as TGTGCCAGCGATGGAGCCAGCCTCAACAATGAGCAGTTCTTC.

This chain joins TRBV10-3 and TRBJ1-2; TRBD1 is a possible D gene (6 bases). V was clipped by 10 bases and J by 8 bases, with 23 bases between them. Germline values: CDR1 ENHRY, CDR2 SYGVKD. The CDR3 spans 14 residues. Here the CDR3 reads CASSRTGGLQGYTF. Here the CDR3 DNA reads TGTGCCAGCAGCCGAACGGGGGGGCTTCAGGGCTACACCTTC.

This clonotype has just a few counts. This chain links TRBV7-3 with TRBJ2-2, with D maybe TRBD2 (6 bases). The CDR3 has 16 residues. V lost 2 bases and J lost 0, with 10 bases in between. CDR1 is SGHTA, CDR2 FQGTGA, per germline. CDR3 loop: CASSLASGPNTGELFF. CDR3 nucleotides: TGTGCCAGCAGCTTAGCCAGCGGGCCGAACACCGGGGAGCTGTTTTTT.

This clonotype was seen ten or more times. The chain uses TRBV5-1 and TRBJ1-2; D is perhaps TRBD1 (6 bases). The germline CDR1 and CDR2 sequences are SGHRS and YFSETQ. V was clipped by 1 base and J by 5 bases, with 18 bases between them. CDR3 length equals 16 residues. The CDR3 DNA is TGCGCCAGCAGCTTGACCCCCGCCCAAAGGGGGTATGGCTACACCTTC. This encodes CASSLTPAQRGYGYTF.

This clonotype was seen at least ten times. V is TRBV6-1 and J is TRBJ1-2; the D gene is possibly TRBD1 (6 bases). V lost 4 bases and J 3 bases, leaving 15 bases between the germline ends. The CDR3 extends over 15 amino acids. Per germline, CDR1 MNHNS and CDR2 SASEGT. CDR3 coding DNA: TGTGCCAGCAGTGGAAGCCCCACAGGGCACTATGGCTACACCTTC. Residues: CASSGSPTGHYGYTF.

The chain has TRBV13 and TRBJ2-7; D ambiguous. This CDR3 comprises 12 residues. Germline values: CDR1 PRHDT, CDR2 FYEKMQ (reference sequence). Trimming removed 2 bases at V and 2 bases at J, with 4 bases between. CDR3 in amino acids: CASSLFAYEQYF. CDR3 DNA: TGTGCCAGCAGCTTATTTGCCTACGAGCAGTACTTC. Full variable domain (remainder filled in from reference TRBV13 and TRBJ2-7): AAGVIQSPRHLIKEKRETATLKCYPIPRHDTVYWYQQGPGQDPQFLISFYEKMQSDKGSIPDRFSAQQFSDYHSELNMSSLELGDSALYFCASSLFAYEQYFGPGTRLTVT.

This clonotype appeared many times. The V call is TRBV28, the J call TRBJ2-3; D is ambiguous. The CDR3 runs 13 residues. Trimming stripped 3 bases from V and 6 bases from J, with 10 bases between. Germline V gives CDR1 MDHEN, CDR2 SYDVKM. The CDR3 is CASSFGEGDTQYF. The CDR3 bases are TGTGCCAGCAGTTTTGGCGAAGGGGATACGCAGTATTTT.

The chain has TRBV7-8 and TRBJ2-2; maybe TRBD1 (6 bases). The CDR3 is 16 amino acids. V lost 1 base, J lost 1 base, and 10 bases lay in between. Germline CDR1 and CDR2: SGHVS and FQNEAQ. The CDR3 is CASSLGHRVNTGELFF. For the CDR3, the DNA is TGTGCCAGCAGCTTAGGCCACAGGGTGAACACCGGGGAGCTGTTTTTT.

The CDR3 loop is CACGGPGGYEQYF. DNA of the CDR3: TGTGCCTGTGGGGGGCCAGGGGGATACGAGCAGTACTTC. V is TRBV7-9 and J is TRBJ2-7; a possible D gene is TRBD1 (7 bases). With 11 bases removed from V and 4 bases from J, the gap between germline ends came to 18 bases. The CDR3 contains 13 residues. CDR1 is SEHNR, CDR2 FQNEAQ, per germline (reference sequence).

This clonotype was detected ten times or more. This chain joins TRBV2 and TRBJ2-7; no clear D gene. The CDR3 consists of 14 residues. Between the trimmed V and J ends, which lost 1 base and 1 base, there was a span of 8 bases. Germline CDR1 is SNHLY and CDR2 is FYNNEI. DNA of the CDR3: TGTGCCAGCAGTGAAGAGGGCAGGTCCTACGAGCAGTACTTC. Protein sequence: CASSEEGRSYEQYF.

This clonotype showed up many times. The genes are TRBV9 and TRBJ1-1; D may be TRBD1 (5 bases). Germline-derived CDR1 and CDR2 are SGDLS and YYNGEE. The CDR3 runs to 15 residues. Trimming shortened V by 4 bases and J by 2 bases, and 15 bases separated the two germline ends. The CDR3 DNA reads as TGTGCCAGCAGCCCTGGAGTGGGGGTTAACACTGAAGCTTTCTTT. This translates into CASSPGVGVNTEAFF.

This clonotype was detected many times. The rearrangement uses TRBV12-3 or TRBV12-4 and TRBJ1-5; 8 bases map to TRBD1. The CDR3 is made up of 15 amino acids. Trimming cost V 6 bases and J 6 bases; bases outside gene matches: 10. The CDR3 coding sequence is TGTGCCAGCAGCTCACAGGGGGGGCGGGCTCAGCCCCAGCATTTT. Translation: CASSSQGGRAQPQHF.

This clonotype was seen many times. The chain has TRBV11-3 and TRBJ1-1; 9 bases are shared with TRBD1. Germline CDR1 reads SGHNT; CDR2 reads YENEEA. V was clipped by 1 base and J by 0 bases; unmatched bases: 3. The CDR3 spans 16 residues. The DNA of the CDR3 is TGTGCCAGCAGCTTAGTGGGACAGGGCATGAACACTGAAGCTTTCTTT. This sequence encodes CASSLVGQGMNTEAFF. Full variable domain (remainder filled in from reference TRBV11-3 and TRBJ1-1): EAGVVQSPRYKIIEKKQPVAFWCNPISGHNTLYWYLQNLGQGPELLIRYENEEAVDDSQLPKDRFSAERLKGVDSTLKIQPAELGDSAVYLCASSLVGQGMNTEAFFGQGTRLTVV.